Sequencing of this T cell receptor (beta chain) was carried out in a study of shared clonotypes between healthy human individuals. Whole-study results and caveats: Clonotype sharing among donors was thought likely to change with sequencing depth.

Remarks on this clone: As yet, its antigen is unknown.

Germline assignment: CDR1 MNHNS and CDR2 SASEGT. V lost 8 bases, J lost 0 bases, and 10 bases lay in between. The CDR3 runs to 14 residues. Profiled with immunoSEQ multiplex PCR; TCRdb holds only in-frame clones, not every one. The repertoire holds 2,500,000 or so clones, around 92% seen once, with approximately 0.39% in the top ten. The clonotype was recovered from a man younger than 30 in good health. Some clones in this sample may be carry-over from other donors' samples. The genes are TRBV6-1 and TRBJ2-2, with D possibly TRBD2 on 6 matching bases. Sequenced material: naive CD4+ T cells from PBMCs. Subset meaning: CD45RA+ positively selected. The CDR3 DNA is TGTGCCAGCGGGGGGACTCCGAACACCGGGGAGCTGTTTTTT. The encoded protein is CASGGTPNTGELFF.